The 12 T cell receptor beta chains listed next were all sequenced from one sample in a study of cytomegalovirus exposure and HLA in healthy donors. PCR amplification relied on 60 Vbeta primers (plus 13 Jbeta primers). Sequencing was performed with immunoSEQ multiplex PCR; in TCRdb, only in-frame clones are kept and a portion is missing. Of 200,000 to 250,000 clones in the sample, roughly 81% are singletons; the top ten hold 0.2% to 0.3%. Sequenced sample: PBMCs. The receptors come from a girl aged 2-15 years in good health and CMV-seronegative.

V is TRBV11-3 and J is TRBJ2-1; 8 bases map to TRBD2. The trim removed 0 bases at V and 7 bases at J, leaving 11 bases unmatched. Germline V gene sequence: CDR1 SGHNT, CDR2 YENEEA. This CDR3 region has 17 residues. The CDR3 sequence: CASSLDWVAGGENEQFF. The DNA for the CDR3 is TGTGCCAGCAGCTTAGATTGGGTGGCGGGAGGTGAGAATGAGCAGTTCTTC.

The CDR3 sequence: CASSLVETSVYEQYF. As DNA, the CDR3 is TGTGCCAGCAGCTTAGTTGAGACTAGTGTATACGAGCAGTACTTC. The genes are TRBV11-2 and TRBJ2-7; a possible D gene is TRBD2 (6 bases). Germline loops: CDR1 SGHAT, CDR2 FQNNGV. The CDR3 extends over 15 amino acids. The V gene lost 1 base and the J gene lost 4 bases, with 14 bases spanning the gap.

To note about this clone: Other DNA sequences within the sample encode an identical CDR3. This chain links TRBV9 with TRBJ2-3, with 7 bases matching TRBD1. The germline V gene has CDR1 SGDLS and CDR2 YYNGEE. V shed 1 base, J shed 1 base, and the junction held 3 bases outside the gene matches. The CDR3 contains 15 residues. For the CDR3, the DNA is TGTGCCAGCAGCGTAAGACAGGGCGGCACAGATACGCAGTATTTT. Its translation is CASSVRQGGTDTQYF.

V is TRBV7-6 and J is TRBJ2-7, with TRBD1 matching 10 bases. CDR1 and CDR2 (germline): SGHVS, FNYEAQ. The CDR3 sequence is 15 residues long. The V and J ends lost 1 base and 5 bases, in that order; junction bases with no gene match: 5. The CDR3 coding sequence is TGTGCCAGCAGCTTAGGGGGGACAGGGGCCAACGAGCAGTACTTC. It yields the protein CASSLGGTGANEQYF.

The chain links TRBV27 to TRBJ1-2; maybe TRBD1 (6 bases). Trimming removed 5 bases at V and 8 bases at J, with 18 bases between. The CDR3 length is 14 residues. Looked up from germline, CDR1 is MNHEY and CDR2 is SMNVEV (reference sequence). CDR3 loop: CASSAFTGKYGYTF. DNA of the CDR3: TGTGCCAGCAGTGCCTTCACAGGGAAATACGGCTACACCTTC.

This CDR3 is CASSRIHRGLSYNEQFF. CDR3 nucleotide sequence: TGCGCCAGCAGCCGAATCCACAGGGGACTCTCCTACAATGAGCAGTTCTTC. This rearrangement joins TRBV4-1 to TRBJ2-1; perhaps TRBD1 as D (7 bases). There are 17 residues in the CDR3. V lost 4 bases and J lost 0, with 16 bases in between. Germline V CDR1 and CDR2: MGHRA, YSYEKL.

V is TRBV13 and J is TRBJ2-2; D gene uncertain. With 1 base removed from V and 0 bases from J, the gap between germline ends came to 3 bases. The CDR3 runs 14 residues. Germline loops: CDR1 PRHDT, CDR2 FYEKMQ (reference sequence). The CDR3, as DNA: TGTGCCAGCAGCTTAGTAACGAACACCGGGGAGCTGTTTTTT. This codes for CASSLVTNTGELFF.

The J gene is TRBJ2-1, the V gene TRBV5-1; 12 positions agree with TRBD2. This CDR3 region has 22 residues. The V gene end was trimmed by 3 bases and the J gene end by 0 bases; junction bases not matched to a gene: 19. CDR1 is SGHRS, CDR2 YFSETQ, per germline. The DNA for the CDR3 is TGCGCCAGCAGCTGGACAGGGGGAAAGACTAGCGGGGGTCAATCCTCCTACAATGAGCAGTTCTTC. It encodes CASSWTGGKTSGGQSSYNEQFF.

The rearrangement links TRBV18 to TRBJ2-7; tentative D call: TRBD1 (6 bases). CDR1 and CDR2 (germline): KGHSH, LQKENI. CDR3 length: 16 amino acids. The V and J ends lost 1 base and 1 base respectively, with 14 bases between them. CDR3 DNA sequence: TGTGCCAGCTCACCACGGCAGGGGCAATCATCCTACGAGCAGTACTTC. It translates to CASSPRQGQSSYEQYF. Full variable domain (outside the CDR3, taken from reference TRBV18 and TRBJ2-7): NAGVMQNPRHLVRRRGQEARLRCSPMKGHSHVYWYRQLPEEGLKFMVYLQKENIIDESGMPKERFSAEFPKEGPSILRIQQVVRGDSAAYFCASSPRQGQSSYEQYFGPGTRLTVT.

This chain joins TRBV5-1 and TRBJ2-1; D perhaps matches TRBD2 (5 bases). The CDR3 totals 15 residues. Per the germline V gene, CDR1 is SGHRS and CDR2 is YFSETQ. Trimming left V 0 bases short and J 0 bases short, with 7 bases between. This chain's CDR3 is CASSLGTGSYNEQFF. DNA for the CDR3: TGCGCCAGCAGCTTGGGGACTGGCTCCTACAATGAGCAGTTCTTC.

The count of this clone is one. In nucleotides, the CDR3 is TGTGCCAGCAGATCTGGCAGTGGCTACACCTTC. It translates to CASRSGSGYTF. The V and J genes are TRBV9 and TRBJ1-2; no reliable D call. This CDR3 has 11 residues. The germline CDR1 and CDR2 sequences are SGDLS and YYNGEE. V lost 5 bases and J lost 7, with 9 bases in between.

The chain couples TRBV18 to TRBJ2-7; D is possibly TRBD2 (5 bases). V was trimmed by 1 base and J by 6 bases, leaving 10 bases between them. Germline values: CDR1 KGHSH, CDR2 LQKENI. The length of the CDR3 is 13 residues. The CDR3 reads CASSPRKLVEQYF. The CDR3 DNA sequence: TGTGCCAGCTCACCACGAAAACTAGTCGAGCAGTACTTC.